This TCR beta chain is drawn from a study of T cell changes during pregnancy in multiple sclerosis. This clone was counted a single time. The method was immunoSEQ multiplex PCR; TCRdb's version includes in-frame clones alone and lacks a portion of them. The sample lists tens of thousands of clones; 88% were seen once. The TCR originated in a female donor in good health, enrolled as a control in a pregnancy study. Source: CD4+ T cells from peripheral blood mononuclear cells, taken in the first trimester of pregnancy.

The DNA of the CDR3 is TGTGCCAGCAGCGCACAATACGAGCAGTACTTC. This gives the protein CASSAQYEQYF. This rearrangement joins TRBV14 to TRBJ2-7; D is unresolved. The V gene lost 5 bases and the J gene lost 4 bases, with 6 bases spanning the gap. This CDR3 spans 11 amino acids. The germline gives CDR1 SGHDN, CDR2 FVKESK.